This paragraph covers one TCR beta chain sequence. Its antigen specificity is not known. Per-base qualities were not stored, and no clone one base away is much larger. Collaborating institutions collected whole blood in K2EDTA tubes following their own protocols. For TCRbeta analysis, collaborator samples were shipped as frozen whole blood, as isolated PBMCs, or as DNA extracted from either sample type. TCRbeta CDR3 regions were amplified from genomic DNA by means of the immunoSEQ Assay, a bias-controlled multiplex PCR. For the original study's pipeline: Nucleated cell counts per sample were estimated from amplification of reference gene primers within the assay. To quantify the absolute abundance of each unique TCRbeta CDR3 rearrangement, sequence reads were collapsed and filtered. For each sample, productive Simpson clonality was calculated by taking the square root of Simpson's diversity index across productive rearrangements. Held by TCRdb, this immuneACCESS table contains in-frame sequences only and omits some clones. Under half of the omission traces to an unresolved V gene where checked; the cause of the rest is unknown. V and J calls and clone size follow that table, whereas D and trimming were derived from the DNA. The sample has some 130,000 clones on record, approximately 87% of them singletons. The biggest ten clones account for 44% of the sample.

These data come from a study of blood T cell repertoires in COVID-19 (dated by TCRdb to 2020 to 2021). As for the study more broadly: Samples covering the acute and convalescent phases of COVID-19 were provided by collaborators in the United States, Italy and Spain. The material from the prospective study consisted of cDNA or gDNA derived from T cells, B-cell-depleted T cells, or PBMCs. The dataset comprised deeply sampled blood TCRbeta repertoires from subjects exposed to, actively infected with, or recovered from COVID-19. The samples were drawn from two sources: the first 160 participants of the ongoing ImmuneRACE study, and 1,200 or so subjects contributed by 6 global collaborators. Where available, HLA class I and class II types were taken from metadata supplied by the sample provider and were not determined by assay-based typing. A de-identified subject ID, COVID-19 status, age in years and sex were almost always included in the sample metadata. The repertoires were released in a freely available public database intended as a resource for research on the immune response to SARS-CoV-2. Findings and caveats that apply to the study as a whole: How much clinical and demographic metadata was included differed by source and by participant, and the metadata was provided uncurated.

Clipping removes 1 base from V and 10 bases from J, with 7 as the unmatched junction base count. The CDR3 covers 14 residues, taking in both the cysteine and the phenylalanine. Here the CDR3 DNA is all that survives: 42 bases in frame from base 1. The germline V gene encodes CDR1 KGHSH and CDR2 LQKENI. Sequenced input: peripheral blood. The rearrangement joined TRBV18 to TRBJ2-1; the junction holds 7 bases that match TRBD1. This TCR derives from a human donor in a cohort sampled during active COVID-19. The DNA sequence reads TGTGCCAGCTCACCACGGCAGGGGGTGGCAGAGCAGTTCTTC. This is translated as CASSPRQGVAEQFF.